This T cell receptor beta chain originates from a study of Ad26.COV2.S vaccination and SARS-CoV-2 variants. Documented treatment: roughly 20 received Ad26.COV2.S at low or high dose, single or two shots; 5 received placebo; per-sample allocation not given. Samples analyzed were those drawn on day 63 after the first vaccine or placebo injection. The CDR3 contains 14 residues. V gave up 4 bases and J gave up 2 bases, with 10 bases separating them. Germline CDR1 is LNHDA and CDR2 is SQIVND (reference sequence). Profiling relied on immunoSEQ multiplex PCR, and the TCRdb table lists in-frame clones only, not all of them. The table lists hundreds of thousands of clones, more than 75% of them singletons, with 3.4% in the top ten.

The chain is built from TRBV19 and TRBJ2-3, with D tentatively TRBD2 (6 bases). Source: peripheral blood, taken in a trial of Ad26.COV2.S vaccine versus placebo. The TCR comes from a person between 18 and 60 years old who received the Ad26.COV2.S COVID-19 vaccine or a placebo. CDR3 amino acids: CASSTAGTTDTQYF. As DNA, the CDR3 is TGTGCCAGTAGTACGGCGGGGACCACAGATACGCAGTATTTT.